This T cell receptor (beta chain) was profiled in a study of spatial heterogeneity in lung cancer (dated by TCRdb to about 2019). As for the study more broadly: Beta-chain transcripts were consistently detected in greater numbers than alpha-chain transcripts, which likely reflects a higher abundance of beta-chain transcripts. In the raw uncorrected reads, each unique combination of TCR and UMI appeared more than ten times on average. Both alpha and beta chains were TCR-sequenced in samples taken at surgery, namely 220 tumor regions, fewer than 85 matched nontumor lung samples and about 54 PBMC samples. In non-small cell lung cancer, the study quantitatively compared TCR alpha and beta repertoires across several tumor regions, matched nontumor lung, and blood. TCR repertoire features were related to nonsynonymous mutation counts determined by whole-exome sequencing of tumor tissue.

Sample time point, as interpreted from the label and publication: sample taken at primary tumor resection. Samples were obtained from approximately 77 patients with early-stage, untreated non-small cell lung cancer from the lung TRACERx cohort. Without any cell sorting, TCR sequencing was performed on whole RNA extracted either from tumor and nontumor lung tissue or from cryopreserved PBMC samples. Patients were selected for TCR sequencing only if sufficient RNA was available from at least two tumor regions. This clonotype was observed a handful of times. Its antigen is still unknown. Base-call qualities are not available, and no considerably larger clone is one nucleotide away. From the cysteine up to the phenylalanine, the CDR3 has a length of 15 residues. Only CDR3 DNA is held: 45 bases, read in frame from base 1. For CDR1 and CDR2, the germline V gene lists MNHEY and SVGEGT. The germline ends are 11 bases apart after V is trimmed by 2 bases and J by 1 base.

To prepare the library, 5' RACE was applied. Sequencing was carried out with a NextSeq 500. In the TCR library protocol, a unique molecular identifier was attached to each TCR cDNA molecule so that PCR and sequencing errors could be corrected. The original pipeline was this. TCR identification, UMI-based error correction and CDR3 extraction were all carried out with Decombinator tools. Expanded TCRs were defined as those above a frequency of 2 per 1,000, corresponding to the top 1% of the tumor frequency distribution. Renyi diversity was computed with the R vegan package after each repertoire had been subsampled 100 times to 5,000 TCRs. CDR3 similarity networks were constructed using string-kernel similarity of amino acid triplets, with links drawn between CDR3s whose pairwise similarity was above 0.82. Using fastp at Q25 and MiXCR, TCRdb reprocessed the public reads and kept productive beta chains. CDR3 protein sequences are deduplicated, and each keeps its most common genes and DNA. The V and J calls shown here were made by TCRdb, not taken from the authors' results. Within this sample are roughly 8,000 distinct CDR3 sequences, with 8.5% to 10% of them counted one time only. More than 40% of the sample rests with the top ten.

General conclusions and limits of the study: Ubiquitous expanded tumor TCRs were detected in blood more often at tumor resection than at routine follow-up. Confirming at a functional level the hypothesis that regional TCRs recognize regional mutations was considered to require additional single-cell paired TCR alpha and beta sequencing.

The source material was PBMCs, sampled at surgery. The sequence is built from TRBV6-2 or TRBV6-3 and TRBJ2-5, with the D gene not clear enough to name. This TCR derives from a male donor with early-stage non-small cell lung cancer. Read as DNA, the sequence is TGTGCCAGCAGTTACCCCGCACTTTTCCAAGAGACCCAGTACTTC. Translated, it reads CASSYPALFQETQYF.